These T cell receptor beta chains were read from a single sample in a study of blood T cell repertoires in COVID-19. Profiling relied on immunoSEQ multiplex PCR, and the TCRdb table lists in-frame clones only, not all of them. Among 350,000 to 400,000 clones listed, just under 90% were seen once. The sample comprised PBMCs or T cells enriched from blood (not recorded which). Every receptor here comes from a woman in her thirties who had recovered from COVID-19. Both conserved end residues are part of each CDR3. The D gene is left open where the match is weak. Expanded clones get a size class; other rows say once, few or many, or leave the size out.

>TRBD1|TRBV7-3|once|14|TRBJ1-1
TGTGCCAGCAGTCAAGACAGGGGAAGCACTGAAGCTTTCTTT
CASSQDRGSTEAFF
>.|TRBV2|once|16|TRBJ2-7
TGTGCCAGCAGTGTTCCCACCCTAAATTTCTCCTACGAGCAGTACTTC
CASSVPTLNFSYEQYF
>TRBD1|TRBV6-5|.|14|TRBJ1-3
TGTGCCAGCAGTACAGGGGGCTGGAGAAACACCATATATTTT
CASSTGGWRNTIYF
>.|TRBV25-1|.|14|TRBJ1-5
TGTGCCAGCAGCGAAGGGCAGGTCAATCAGCCCCAGCATTTT
CASSEGQVNQPQHF
>TRBD1|TRBV28|once|17|TRBJ2-3
TGTGCCAGCAGTCCCGGGACAGGGGCCTTCGGCACAGATACGCAGTATTTT
CASSPGTGAFGTDTQYF
>TRBD2|TRBV24-1|.|16|TRBJ2-1
TGTGCCACCGAAGAAGGGAGGGCTAGCGGGAACAATGAGCAGTTCTTC
CATEEGRASGNNEQFF
>TRBD1|TRBV2|.|14|TRBJ2-3
TGTGCCAGCGGACAGGGAAAGGGCACAGATACGCAGTATTTT
CASGQGKGTDTQYF
>TRBD2|TRBV28|.|20|TRBJ2-3
TGTGCCAGCAGTTTAGAACTAGCGGGGAATCCATACCCTAGCACAGATACGCAGTATTTT
CASSLELAGNPYPSTDTQYF
>.|TRBV6-5|.|14|TRBJ2-7
TGTGCCAGCAGTAGTGACACGGCTGTCTACGAGCAGTACTTC
CASSSDTAVYEQYF
>.|TRBV5-1|.|16|TRBJ1-3
TGCGCCAGCAGCCCCGGGGGGAGCCACGCAGGAAACACCATATATTTT
CASSPGGSHAGNTIYF
>TRBD1|TRBV2|.|15|TRBJ1-1
TGTGCCAGCAGTGAAGCGGGACAGAGGAACACTGAAGCTTTCTTT
CASSEAGQRNTEAFF
>TRBD1|TRBV4-1|few|16|TRBJ2-7
TGCGCCAGCAGCCAGGAGTCCGGGACAGGGCTATACGAGCAGTACTTC
CASSQESGTGLYEQYF
>.|TRBV30|.|16|TRBJ1-2
TGTGCCTGGAGTGCCTCAGGGGTTGCAGGGATCTATGGCTACACCTTC
CAWSASGVAGIYGYTF
>.|TRBV4-1|few|17|TRBJ1-6
TGCGCCAGCAGCCATAGCCAGGGACTTTTCCCCAATTCACCCCTCCACTTT
CASSHSQGLFPNSPLHF
>TRBD2|TRBV4-1|.|18|TRBJ2-4
TGCGCCAGCAGCCAAGGGGGGGCGGGGGGCGAAGCCAAAAACATTCAGTACTTC
CASSQGGAGGEAKNIQYF
>.|TRBV6-4|.|13|TRBJ1-1
TGTGCCAGCAGTTCGGACAGGAACACTGAAGCTTTCTTT
CASSSDRNTEAFF
>.|TRBV11-1|once|15|TRBJ2-1
TGTGCCAGCAGCTTAGCTGTCCGACAGGACAATGAGCAGTTCTTC
CASSLAVRQDNEQFF
>.|TRBV11-1|.|14|TRBJ2-3
TGTGCCAGCAGCTTCGCCAGGATCACAGATACGCAGTATTTT
CASSFARITDTQYF
>.|TRBV19|once|14|TRBJ1-3
TGTGCCAGTAGTATAAGGGGCCCCCGTAATACCATATATTTT
CASSIRGPRNTIYF
>.|TRBV6-1|.|15|TRBJ1-5
TGTGCCAGCAGTGACGTGGGAGTCGGCAATCAGCCCCAGCATTTT
CASSDVGVGNQPQHF